The rows below give T cell receptor beta chains drawn from one sample of a study of cytomegalovirus exposure and HLA in healthy donors. Produced via immunoSEQ multiplex PCR; TCRdb's table is partial and in-frame only. The sample consists of more than 55,000 clones, 85% to 95% of them appearing once. Sequencing was done on a sample of PBMCs. The origin of the receptors is a woman under 30 in good health and CMV-seronegative. The CDR3 runs from the conserved cysteine through the conserved F or W. The D gene is left open where the match is weak. Some rows have no size entry. The others give once, few or many, or a class for an expanded clone.

V	J	D	size	DNA	CDR3
TRBV5-5	TRBJ2-3	.	once	TGTGCCAGCAGCCAAGTAACCAGGGGGGCGACAGATACGCAGTATTTT	CASSQVTRGATDTQYF
TRBV6-1	TRBJ2-2	TRBD2	once	TGTGCCAGCACCCGGGAGGGAGACACCGGGGAGCTGTTTTTT	CASTREGDTGELFF
TRBV5-1	TRBJ1-2	TRBD1	.	TGCGCCAGCAGCTTGCAGGGGGAAAATCACTATGGCTACACCTTC	CASSLQGENHYGYTF
TRBV5-4	TRBJ1-3	.	few	TGTGCCAGCAGCTTGTCACAGGGTGGTACTGGAAACACCATATATTTT	CASSLSQGGTGNTIYF
TRBV15	TRBJ1-4	.	.	TGTGCCACCAGCAGCCACTTATCCCGGGACTATGAAAAACTGTTTTTT	CATSSHLSRDYEKLFF
TRBV4-3	TRBJ1-2	TRBD1	.	TGCGCCAGCAGCCAAGAATCGGCCGGGACAGGGGTCTTCGGCTACACCTTC	CASSQESAGTGVFGYTF
TRBV7-6	TRBJ2-7	TRBD1	.	TGTGCCAGCAGCTTAGGGGACAGGGGGCTCTACGAGCAGTACTTC	CASSLGDRGLYEQYF
TRBV13	TRBJ2-2	.	.	TGTGCCAGCAGCCCAGTTCGACTTGTACGCACCGGGGAGCTGTTTTTT	CASSPVRLVRTGELFF
TRBV9	TRBJ2-7	TRBD2	.	TGTGCCAGCAGCGTAGCGTCAACTAGCGGGGGGGGCGAGCAGTACTTC	CASSVASTSGGGEQYF
TRBV5-6	TRBJ1-2	.	.	TGTGCCAGCAGATCTACCCCGGGACAAGCTCCCGGCTACACCTTC	CASRSTPGQAPGYTF
TRBV6-5	TRBJ1-3	TRBD1	.	TGTGCCAGCAGTTACTCACAGGGGAGGACTGGAAACACCATATATTTT	CASSYSQGRTGNTIYF
TRBV5-6	TRBJ1-2	TRBD1	once	TGTGCCAGCAGGACGAACAGGGGGCGCCTATATGGCTACACCTTC	CASRTNRGRLYGYTF
TRBV7-9	TRBJ2-5	.	once	TGTGCCAGCAGCTTATGGGCAGCAAATACCCAACAAGAGACCCAGTACTTC	CASSLWAANTQQETQYF
TRBV15	TRBJ1-1	.	.	TGTGCCACCAGAGAAGATCATTCAGGCACTGAAGCTTTCTTT	CATREDHSGTEAFF
TRBV30	TRBJ2-5	TRBD1	once	TGTGCCTGGAGGAGACAGGGAAAATTAGAGACCCAGTACTTC	CAWRRQGKLETQYF
TRBV4-1	TRBJ2-7	.	.	TGCGCCAGCAGCCAAGATTCGAACAGGTTAGACTACGAGCAGTACTTC	CASSQDSNRLDYEQYF
TRBV16	TRBJ2-6	TRBD1	.	TGTGCCAGCAGCCAAAGGATGGGGTCGGGGACAGTAGATTCTGGGGCCAACGTCCTGACTTTC	CASSQRMGSGTVDSGANVLTF
TRBV5-1	TRBJ2-3	TRBD1	.	TGCGCCAGCAGCTTACCGGGACAGGGCACAGATACGCAGTATTTT	CASSLPGQGTDTQYF
TRBV7-8	TRBJ2-7	TRBD1	.	TGTGCCAGCAGCTTAGAAAGGGACAGGGGCGAGCAGTACTTC	CASSLERDRGEQYF
TRBV5-1	TRBJ2-7	.	.	TGCGCCAGCAGCCTTGCTTTATCAGGGGCTAATTACTACGAGCAGTACTTC	CASSLALSGANYYEQYF
TRBV19	TRBJ2-3	TRBD2	.	TGTGCCAGTAGTATCTTACTAGCGCGGCATCGCACAGATACGCAGTATTTT	CASSILLARHRTDTQYF
TRBV18	TRBJ1-4	TRBD1	once	TGTGCCAGCTCACCAGGACAGGCTAATGAAAAACTGTTTTTT	CASSPGQANEKLFF
TRBV5-4	TRBJ2-3	.	.	TGTGCCAGCAGCTTGCGGGGGGCCACAGATACGCAGTATTTT	CASSLRGATDTQYF
TRBV6-1	TRBJ1-4	TRBD1	.	TGTGCCAGCAATATGCCTCCGGGACAGATTTTT	CASNMPPGQIF
TRBV19	TRBJ2-7	.	.	TGTGCCAGTAGTATACTGGCGGGAAACCTCTACGAGCAGTACTTC	CASSILAGNLYEQYF
TRBV4-1	TRBJ2-7	.	.	TGCGCCAGCAGCCAAAAGTTGTCCCCGTACGAGCAGTACTTC	CASSQKLSPYEQYF
TRBV27	TRBJ2-7	.	once	TGTGCCAGCAGTCGATACAGGGTTACCTACGAGCAGTACTTC	CASSRYRVTYEQYF
TRBV6-5	TRBJ1-1	.	.	TGTGCCAGCAGTTACCTAGACAGGTTGGCGAACACTGAAGCTTTCTTT	CASSYLDRLANTEAFF
TRBV7-9	TRBJ1-5	TRBD1	.	TGTGCCATACAGGGGGGCAATCAGCCCCAGCATTTT	CAIQGGNQPQHF
TRBV5-1	TRBJ2-2	TRBD1	.	TGCGCCAGCAGCTGGGGACAGGGTACGAACACCGGGGAGCTGTTTTTT	CASSWGQGTNTGELFF
TRBV6-6	TRBJ2-1	.	.	TGTGCCAGCAGTTCGCGGACAGAGAGCTCCTACAATGAGCAGTTCTTC	CASSSRTESSYNEQFF
TRBV9	TRBJ2-7	.	.	TGTGCCAGCAGCGCCGCCTCCCGGGGGACCTACGAGCAGTACTTC	CASSAASRGTYEQYF
TRBV6-6	TRBJ1-2	.	.	TGTGCCACCAAAACAGGAAGCTATGGCTACACCTTC	CATKTGSYGYTF
TRBV27	TRBJ2-1	TRBD2	.	TGTGCCAGCAGTTCCCTAGGACTAGCTTTCGTGGCTGAGCAGTTCTTC	CASSSLGLAFVAEQFF
TRBV5-1	TRBJ2-2	TRBD2	.	TGCGCCAGCAGCTTGGCCTTAGCGGGGAACACCGGGGAGCTGTTTTTT	CASSLALAGNTGELFF
TRBV5-6	TRBJ2-5	TRBD2	.	TGTGCCAGCAGCTTGGTCGCTAGCGGGGGCGCCCGGGGGGCCCAGTACTTC	CASSLVASGGARGAQYF
TRBV5-1	TRBJ2-5	TRBD2	.	TGCGCCAGCAGCTTGTGGGAGGGAGAGACCCAGTACTTC	CASSLWEGETQYF
TRBV10-3	TRBJ2-5	TRBD2	once	TGTGCCATCAGTGAAAGGACTAGCGGGGGCCAAGAGACCCAGTACTTC	CAISERTSGGQETQYF
TRBV28	TRBJ2-7	.	.	TGTGCCAGCAGTTTATCGGCAGGGATCTACGAGCAGTACTTC	CASSLSAGIYEQYF
TRBV5-1	TRBJ1-5	TRBD1	.	TGCGCCAGCAGCTGGGGACAGGGCGAAAATCAGCCCCAGCATTTT	CASSWGQGENQPQHF
TRBV7-9	TRBJ2-1	.	.	TGTGCCAGCAGCTTCGGGGTAGGGTCCTACAATGAGCAGTTCTTC	CASSFGVGSYNEQFF
TRBV5-4	TRBJ1-2	.	few	TGTGCCAGCAGCCCCCGGTCAGGGGTCGGCTACACCTTC	CASSPRSGVGYTF
TRBV6-5	TRBJ2-7	.	.	TGTGCCAGCAGCATATCTGCCTCAGGCTACGAGCAGTACTTC	CASSISASGYEQYF
TRBV7-8	TRBJ1-3	.	.	TGTGCCAGCAGCTTAGCTCGGTCTGGGGAGAGAGGAAACACCATATATTTT	CASSLARSGERGNTIYF
TRBV18	TRBJ1-5	.	.	TGTGCCAGCTCACCCCCTGGGGGGGTAGGCAATCAGCCCCAGCATTTT	CASSPPGGVGNQPQHF
TRBV19	TRBJ2-5	.	.	TGTGCCAGTAGTACCGGTCCCCGCCGGGGAGAGACCCAGTACTTC	CASSTGPRRGETQYF
TRBV27	TRBJ1-2	TRBD1	.	TGTGCCAGCAGTCCCGGGACAGGGGCCTTCTATGGCTACACCTTC	CASSPGTGAFYGYTF
TRBV27	TRBJ2-3	TRBD2	.	TGTGCCAGCAGTTGGGAGGGGCCGCGGGTGGATACGCAGTATTTT	CASSWEGPRVDTQYF